This TCR beta chain appears in the sequencing data of a study of long-term antiretroviral therapy in people with HIV. A remark on this clone: Its specificity is not known.

Run at survey level, the immunoSEQ assay was version v3.0. Produced via immunoSEQ multiplex PCR; TCRdb's table is partial and in-frame only. Of tens of thousands of clones listed, more than 85% were seen once; the top ten hold over 3%. This CDR3 is built from 14 residues. Germline CDR1 and CDR2: MNHNY and SVGAGI (reference sequence). With 6 bases removed from V and 1 base from J, the gap between germline ends came to 13 bases. Broader study findings: Dominance of pre-ART expanded clones persisted, fluctuating and often declining after ART. Diversity measured after ART increased yet remained under transplant donor controls. The study collected blood between 2004 and 2017, possibly under older ART regimens.

The sequence was obtained from a man aged 45-65 years with HIV. This chain links TRBV6-6 with TRBJ2-7; D unclear. The material was unsorted PBMCs, obtained 5.3 years after starting antiretroviral therapy. This chain's CDR3 is CASSPYSGSYEQYF. Here the CDR3 DNA reads TGTGCCAGCAGCCCCTATTCGGGTTCCTACGAGCAGTACTTC.